This T cell receptor (beta chain) was sequenced during a study of human T cells and chemical hapten exposure. The time point denotes: healthy volunteer bleed at 6 weeks. The authors' total RNA extraction used unfractionated whole blood. This clonotype was seen more than once but under ten times. How the authors handled the data: Across samples, TCR counts had a median of roughly 97,000 and ranged from about 23,224 to 700,000. TCRdb ran MiXCR on the RACE reads and lists one entry per CDR3 protein. TCRdb, rather than the study authors, made the V and J calls. The sample holds 65,000 to 95,000 distinct CDR3 sequences, about 8.6% seen once. This clonotype was obtained from a female donor in good health. Some clones in this sample may be carry-over from other donors' samples. Source material: whole blood.

The DNA of the CDR3 is TGTGCCAGCAGTTTGTACGGGGACACTGAAGCTTTCTTT. Residues: CASSLYGDTEAFF. This chain connects TRBV27 to TRBJ1-1; D is uncertain. CDR1 is MNHEY and CDR2 is SMNVEV in the germline V gene (reference sequence). The CDR3 has 13 amino acids. The ends were cut back, 3 bases at V and 3 bases at J, with 8 bases in the middle.